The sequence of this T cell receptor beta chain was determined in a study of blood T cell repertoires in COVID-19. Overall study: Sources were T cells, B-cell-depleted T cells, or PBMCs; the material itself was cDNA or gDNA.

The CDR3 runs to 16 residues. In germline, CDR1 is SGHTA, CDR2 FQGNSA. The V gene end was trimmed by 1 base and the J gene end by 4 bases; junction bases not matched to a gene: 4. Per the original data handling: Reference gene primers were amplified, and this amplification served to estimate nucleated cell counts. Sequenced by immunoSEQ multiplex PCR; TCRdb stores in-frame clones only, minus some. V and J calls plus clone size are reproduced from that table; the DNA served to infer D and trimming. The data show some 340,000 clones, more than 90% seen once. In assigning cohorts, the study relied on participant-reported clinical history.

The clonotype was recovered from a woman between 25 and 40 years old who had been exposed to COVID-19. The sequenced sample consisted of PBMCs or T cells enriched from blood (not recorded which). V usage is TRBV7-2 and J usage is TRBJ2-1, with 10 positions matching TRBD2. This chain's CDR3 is CASSLDSGGTYNEQFF. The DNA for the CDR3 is TGTGCCAGCAGCTTAGATAGCGGGGGGACGTACAATGAGCAGTTCTTC.